These 24 T cell receptor beta chains share one sample of origin, sequenced in a study of blood T cells in healthy people across ages (dated by TCRdb to between 2014 and 2017). Preparation of the library involved 5' RACE. TCRdb shows the sequencer as Illumina HiSeq 2500. A second PCR of about 6 to 12 cycles was run with a J-beta primer mix and a sample-barcoded 5' primer. TCRdb passed the public sequencing reads through fastp at Q25 and MiXCR, retaining productive beta sequences. Here each entry gathers all rows of one CDR3 protein and keeps the most common genes and DNA. The sample table records hundreds of thousands of distinct CDR3 sequences; about 30% of these occur just once. The ten most abundant clones make up less than 20% of the sample. Sequencing was carried out using blood. These receptor sequences come from a woman aged 80 or over in good health. Donor details come from another sample of the same person, matched by shared clones.

The V and J genes are TRBV28 and TRBJ1-1, with D unresolved. Germline V CDR1 and CDR2: MDHEN, SYDVKM. V was pared by 6 bases and J by 3 bases, with 2 bases between. This CDR3 region has 10 residues. The CDR3 DNA sequence: TGTGCCAGCAGGGACACTGAAGCTTTCTTT. It specifies CASRDTEAFF.

The V and J genes are TRBV12-3 or TRBV12-4 and TRBJ1-5; D remains unclear. The CDR3 consists of 14 residues. V was clipped by 1 base and J by 5 bases, with 9 bases between them. The CDR3 region has the DNA TGTGCCAGCAGTTTAGGGGCAGCTTATCAGCCCCAGCATTTT. As protein: CASSLGAAYQPQHF.

In its sample, this clonotype was seen many times. The rearrangement uses TRBV7-2 and TRBJ2-1; D remains ambiguous. Germline V gene sequence: CDR1 SGHTA, CDR2 FQGNSA. This CDR3 has 13 residues. The ends were cut back, 5 bases at V and 5 bases at J, with 10 bases in the middle. CDR3 amino acids: CASSIVLNNEQFF. The CDR3 DNA reads as TGTGCCAGCAGCATAGTCCTCAACAATGAGCAGTTCTTC.

This clonotype came up many times. The chain uses TRBV10-3 and TRBJ2-3; TRBD1 matches 8 bases. With V trimmed by 10 bases and J by 1 base, 1 base remained unmatched. This CDR3 comprises 12 residues. Looked up from germline, CDR1 is ENHRY and CDR2 is SYGVKD. CDR3 sequence: CATTGGTDTQYF. CDR3 in DNA: TGTGCCACGACAGGGGGCACAGATACGCAGTATTTT.

This clonotype was recorded once. The rearrangement uses TRBV5-5 and TRBJ2-1, with D uncertain. Trimming cost V 0 bases and J 2 bases, with 12 bases left between them. The V gene's germline CDR1 is SGHKS and CDR2 YYEKEE (reference sequence). The CDR3 covers 16 residues. Here the CDR3 reads CASSLDLSLTYNEQFF. CDR3 DNA sequence: TGTGCCAGCAGCTTGGATCTCTCCCTGACCTACAATGAGCAGTTCTTC.

This clonotype was detected ten times or more. This chain uses TRBV5-1 with TRBJ2-5; 9 bases align to TRBD1. V trimming: 1 base; J trimming: 4 bases; junction bases outside the gene matches: 8. CDR1 SGHRS and CDR2 YFSETQ come from the germline V gene. The CDR3 consists of 16 residues. The CDR3 here is CASSLTGGDVIETQYF. The CDR3, as DNA: TGCGCCAGCAGCTTGACAGGGGGCGATGTTATAGAGACCCAGTACTTC.

The chain carries TRBV6-1 and TRBJ2-2; 7 bases are a match to TRBD2. Germline lookup yields CDR1 MNHNS and CDR2 SASEGT. Germline trimming cut 6 bases from V and 4 bases from J; bases unmatched to any gene: 8. This CDR3 is 15 amino acids long. In DNA, the CDR3 is TGTGCCAGCAGCGACAAGCGGGGTGGCACCGGGGAGCTGTTTTTT. Translated, it gives CASSDKRGGTGELFF.

Comments on this clonotype: A read error may explain this, as a much larger clone is one base away. The V gene is TRBV10-3, the J gene TRBJ1-2; 7 bases match TRBD1. This CDR3 is built from 13 residues. Germline V CDR1 and CDR2: ENHRY, SYGVKD. CDR3 amino acids: CATSWDSSYGYTF. The CDR3 DNA reads as TGTGCCACCAGTTGGGACAGCTCCTATGGCTACACCTTC.

Only a few counts were recorded for this clonotype. The chain has TRBV14 and TRBJ1-2, with D hard to call. Germline-derived CDR1 and CDR2 are SGHDN and FVKESK. This CDR3 comprises 15 residues. V lost 0 bases to trimming and J lost 4 bases, with 12 bases between them. The CDR3 loop is CASSQDLAAPYGYTF. The DNA for the CDR3 is TGTGCCAGCAGCCAAGATCTAGCAGCGCCCTATGGCTACACCTTC.

This clonotype appeared a few times. This may be a read error: a much more frequent sequence differs by one nucleotide. The genes are TRBV3-1 and TRBJ2-7; D gene ambiguous. Between the trimmed V and J ends, which lost 4 bases and 7 bases, there was a span of 26 bases. This CDR3 region has 17 residues. Germline CDR1 LGHDT, CDR2 YNNKEL (reference sequence). CDR3 bases: TGTGCCAGCAGCCTCCCAAGTGTGTCCGGCTCTGGCAATGAGCAGTACTTC. It translates to CASSLPSVSGSGNEQYF.

This clonotype was detected a few times. This chain links TRBV11-2 with TRBJ2-5; D perhaps matches TRBD2 (6 bases). In germline, CDR1 is SGHAT, CDR2 FQNNGV. The CDR3 spans 15 residues. Trimming cost V 1 base and J 4 bases, with 13 bases left between them. The CDR3 coding sequence is TGTGCCAGCAGCTTAGTAGGGGTGGGGGGAGAGACCCAGTACTTC. Translating it yields CASSLVGVGGETQYF.

Remarks on this clonotype: Being one base from a much bigger clone, this may be a read error. The chain couples TRBV20-1 to TRBJ2-7; 13 nucleotides match TRBD2. There are 14 residues in the CDR3. Germline CDR1 DFQATT, CDR2 SNEGSKA (reference sequence). V dropped 6 bases and J dropped 2; count of bases not matched to a gene: 4. The CDR3 reads CSAHTSGGAYEQYF. In DNA form, the CDR3 reads TGCAGTGCGCACACTAGCGGGGGGGCCTACGAGCAGTACTTC.

This clonotype was seen repeatedly, ten times or more. V and J are TRBV5-6 and TRBJ2-1; D remains unclear. CDR1 is SGHDT, CDR2 YYEEEE, per germline. The CDR3 runs 14 residues. The V gene lost 2 bases and the J gene lost 1 base, with 7 bases spanning the gap. For the CDR3, the DNA is TGTGCCAGCAGCTTAAAGGGTTCCTACAATGAGCAGTTCTTC. Its translation is CASSLKGSYNEQFF.

The chain employs TRBV20-1 and TRBJ2-7; the match to TRBD2 covers 12 bases. V lost 6 bases to trimming and J lost 2 bases; unmatched junction nucleotides: 8. From germline, CDR1 is DFQATT and CDR2 SNEGSKA (reference sequence). CDR3 length equals 15 residues. In nucleotides, the CDR3 is TGCAGTGCCCGAACACTAGCGGGGGGAACCTACGAGCAGTACTTC. Protein sequence: CSARTLAGGTYEQYF.

This clonotype appeared many times. This sequence joins TRBV29-1 and TRBJ2-7, with 9 bases that match TRBD2. CDR1 SQVTM and CDR2 ANQGSEA come from the germline V gene. CDR3 size: 16 residues. The ends lost 4 bases at V and 0 bases at J; junction bases unmatched: 10. CDR3 region: CSVASLAGAYSYEQYF. CDR3 nucleotides: TGCAGCGTTGCTTCGTTAGCGGGGGCCTACTCCTACGAGCAGTACTTC.

This clonotype has just a few counts. This chain links TRBV6-6 with TRBJ1-1; 7 positions match TRBD1. This CDR3 spans 12 amino acids. Germline V gene data show CDR1 as MNHNY and CDR2 as SVGAGI (reference sequence). V shed 6 bases, J shed 9 bases, and the junction held 7 bases outside the gene matches. This chain's CDR3 is CASRPGQSKAFF. CDR3 DNA sequence: TGTGCCAGCAGGCCGGGACAGAGCAAAGCTTTCTTT.

This clonotype was seen more than once but under ten times. J is TRBJ1-4 and V is TRBV25-1; 9 bases map to TRBD1. This CDR3 contains 16 residues. Germline V lookup: CDR1 MGHDK, CDR2 SYGVNS. V trimming: 4 bases; J trimming: 8 bases; junction bases outside the gene matches: 11. The DNA for the CDR3 is TGTGCCAGCAGTGTCCACAGGGGGCAGAGAGGAGAAAAACTGTTTTTT. It codes for CASSVHRGQRGEKLFF.

V and J are TRBV4-1 and TRBJ1-5; 9 bases map to TRBD1. Germline V gene sequence: CDR1 MGHRA, CDR2 YSYEKL. V was clipped by 1 base and J by 7 bases; unmatched bases: 8. This CDR3 comprises 16 residues. DNA of the CDR3: TGCGCCAGCAGCCAAGGGGGGACAGGGTCGAGGCAGCCCCAGCATTTT. Translation gives CASSQGGTGSRQPQHF.

The chain couples TRBV9 to TRBJ1-1, with no clear D. V dropped 3 bases and J dropped 5 bases, with 11 bases sitting between them. The CDR3 has 13 amino acids. Germline CDR1 and CDR2: SGDLS and YYNGEE. CDR3 in amino acids: CASSAPPTTEAFF. CDR3 sequence (DNA): TGTGCCAGCAGCGCCCCCCCGACGACTGAAGCTTTCTTT.

CDR3 nucleotide sequence: TGCAGTGCTAGCCGCTATAATTCACCCCTCCACTTT. Translated, it gives CSASRYNSPLHF. This chain uses TRBV20-1 with TRBJ1-6, with D unclear. The CDR3 has 12 residues. V was clipped by 3 bases and J by 3 bases, with 3 bases between them. In germline, CDR1 is DFQATT, CDR2 SNEGSKA (reference sequence).

A note on this clonotype: This may be a read error, as it is one base from a much larger clone. This likely comes from a read error, as the CDR3 has no conserved phenylalanine or tryptophan at its end. The chain combines TRBV20-1 with TRBJ2-1, with TRBD1 as a possible D gene (6 bases). The CDR3 runs 11 residues. Per germline, CDR1 DFQATT and CDR2 SNEGSKA (reference sequence). Trimming removed 5 bases from V and 6 bases from J, with 8 bases in between. The DNA for the CDR3 is TGCAGTGCTTTGACAGGCAATGAGCAGTTCTGC. This translates into CSALTGNEQFC.

This clonotype has more than one count but fewer than ten. This chain joins TRBV11-1 and TRBJ1-2; 7 nucleotides align to TRBD1. The V gene end was trimmed by 4 bases and the J gene end by 3 bases; junction bases not matched to a gene: 14. Germline lookup yields CDR1 SGHAT and CDR2 FQDESV (reference sequence). The CDR3 consists of 17 residues. DNA for the CDR3: TGTGCCAGCAGCTCCCGACAGGGAAGCATCTTGGACTATGGCTACACCTTC. It translates to CASSSRQGSILDYGYTF.

The sample holds many counts of this clonotype. This chain joins TRBV4-1 and TRBJ2-5; no firm D call. The length of the CDR3 is 16 residues. With 0 bases removed from V and 5 bases from J, the gap between germline ends came to 16 bases. Germline V gene data show CDR1 as MGHRA and CDR2 as YSYEKL. CDR3 nucleotides: TGCGCCAGCAGCCAAGATGGGTCTTTAGTAGAGGAGACCCAGTACTTC. This sequence encodes CASSQDGSLVEETQYF.

Many counts were recorded for this clonotype. The J gene is TRBJ2-3, the V gene TRBV7-2, with D unresolved. Trimming pared 5 bases from V and 2 bases from J, leaving 14 bases between. The CDR3 is made up of 15 amino acids. Germline CDR1 reads SGHTA; CDR2 reads FQGNSA. This chain's CDR3 is CASSQDGSYTDTQYF. The CDR3 DNA sequence: TGTGCCAGCAGCCAGGACGGGTCCTACACAGATACGCAGTATTTT.